The 31 T cell receptor beta chains below come from one sample, sequenced in a study of CD8 T cells in ankylosing spondylitis. Broader study findings: For ankylosing spondylitis blood, a TCR beta motif of under ten highly homologous variants appeared characteristic.

These receptors have no known antigen. TCRdb independently ran MiXCR on the 5' RACE reads; one entry per CDR3 protein. The table has roughly 470,000 distinct CDR3 sequences, about 25% seen once. Material for sequencing was blood, either unsorted or a sorted T cell fraction (not recorded which). The receptor set was obtained from a male donor with ankylosing spondylitis.

CDR3 sequence: CASSQAAGGPGTQYF. The CDR3 region has the DNA TGTGCCAGCAGCCAAGCGGCGGGCGGGCCAGGGACCCAGTACTTC. The chain uses TRBV3-1 and TRBJ2-5; possible D gene TRBD2, 5 bases. Per the germline V gene, CDR1 is LGHDT and CDR2 is YNNKEL (reference sequence). The V and J ends lost 1 base and 7 bases respectively, with 16 bases between them. CDR3 size: 15 residues.

V and J are TRBV6-1 and TRBJ2-1; 8 bases match TRBD2. Germline values: CDR1 MNHNS, CDR2 SASEGT. The CDR3 runs 15 residues. J gave up 6 bases and V 4 bases, and 8 bases lay outside the gene matches. The CDR3 loop reads CASSGVAGGSNEQFF. CDR3 DNA: TGTGCCAGCAGTGGGGTTGCGGGGGGAAGCAATGAGCAGTTCTTC.

The gene calls are TRBV3-1 and TRBJ2-7, with 7 positions matching TRBD1. After removal of 0 bases from V and 3 bases from J, the junction contained 11 bases not matched to a gene. CDR1 and CDR2 (germline): LGHDT, YNNKEL (reference sequence). CDR3 length equals 17 residues. The chain's CDR3 is CASSQEGVGQGDYEQYF. The CDR3 bases are TGTGCCAGCAGCCAAGAAGGGGTAGGGCAGGGGGACTACGAGCAGTACTTC.

This chain links TRBV10-1 with TRBJ2-4, with D tentatively TRBD1 or TRBD2 (5 bases each). V shed 6 bases and J shed 8 bases, with 14 bases lying between them. Germline lookup yields CDR1 WNHNN and CDR2 SYGVQD (reference sequence). The CDR3 is made up of 13 amino acids. CDR3 region: CASSDSGRDIQYF. CDR3 in DNA: TGCGCCAGCAGCGACTCGGGGCGCGACATTCAGTACTTC.

This clonotype has just a few counts. The chain has TRBV7-2 and TRBJ1-2, with D unclear. Germline CDR1 is SGHTA and CDR2 is FQGNSA. This CDR3 has 15 amino acids. V was shortened by 1 base and J by 2 bases, with 11 bases between the two germline ends. The CDR3 DNA is TGTGCCAGCAGCTTAGTACCAGGCACCAACTATGGCTACACCTTC. It codes for CASSLVPGTNYGYTF.

This clonotype was detected a few times. J is TRBJ1-2 and V is TRBV10-3; the match to TRBD1 covers 8 bases. The ends lost 4 bases at V and 3 bases at J; junction bases unmatched: 4. The CDR3 spans 14 residues. Looked up from germline, CDR1 is ENHRY and CDR2 is SYGVKD. CDR3 loop: CAISARGRDYGYTF. The CDR3 DNA reads as TGTGCCATCAGTGCCAGGGGGCGCGACTATGGCTACACCTTC.

This clonotype was recorded at least ten times. This CDR3 reads CSANSPARTGGDEQFF. DNA for the CDR3: TGCAGTGCTAATAGCCCCGCCAGGACAGGGGGCGATGAGCAGTTCTTC. V usage is TRBV20-1 and J usage is TRBJ2-1, with 11 nucleotides matching TRBD1. The germline V gene has CDR1 DFQATT and CDR2 SNEGSKA (reference sequence). Losses at the gene ends were 4 bases for V and 8 bases for J; bases not matched to a gene: 13. There are 16 residues in the CDR3.

J is TRBJ1-2 and V is TRBV7-2, with 10 bases lining up with TRBD1. CDR1 and CDR2 (germline): SGHTA, FQGNSA. The CDR3 extends over 13 amino acids. The junction had 1 base not matched to a gene; V was cut back by 6 bases and J by 3 bases. CDR3 nucleotide sequence: TGTGCCAGCAGAGGGACAGGGGACTATGGCTACACCTTC. Its protein product is CASRGTGDYGYTF.

The chain uses TRBV20-1 and TRBJ2-5; 11 nucleotides agree with TRBD2. Unmatched junction bases numbered 7, after V lost 5 bases and J lost 5 bases. This CDR3 region has 14 residues. CDR1 and CDR2 (germline): DFQATT, SNEGSKA (reference sequence). The CDR3 DNA reads TGCAGTGCTGGGACTAGCGGATCGGGGGAGACCCAGTACTTC. This gives the protein CSAGTSGSGETQYF.

This clonotype appeared a few times. The chain combines TRBV12-3 or TRBV12-4 with TRBJ2-2; TRBD2 is a possible D gene (6 bases). The CDR3 has 17 amino acids. Trimming shortened V by 6 bases and J by 0 bases, and 17 bases separated the two germline ends. CDR3 residues: CASRLGMAGPNTGELFF. The CDR3 DNA sequence: TGTGCCAGCAGGTTGGGGATGGCGGGACCGAACACCGGGGAGCTGTTTTTT.

The genes are TRBV20-1 and TRBJ2-2; tentatively, D is TRBD1 (6 bases). CDR1 and CDR2 (germline): DFQATT, SNEGSKA (reference sequence). Trimming removed 5 bases at V and 7 bases at J, with 8 bases between. This CDR3 is 11 amino acids long. CDR3 in DNA: TGCAGTGCTCCACAGGGCGGGGAGCTGTTTTTT. Protein: CSAPQGGELFF.

The sample holds a few counts of this clonotype. The chain combines TRBV5-1 with TRBJ2-7; tentatively, D is TRBD1 (5 bases). Trimming stripped 0 bases from V and 5 bases from J, with 12 bases between. The V gene's germline CDR1 is SGHRS and CDR2 YFSETQ. This CDR3 has 14 amino acids. CDR3 protein: CASSLEGAPNEQYF. Written as DNA, the CDR3 is TGCGCCAGCAGCTTGGAAGGGGCGCCCAACGAGCAGTACTTC. Full variable domain (rest looked up from reference TRBV5-1 and TRBJ2-7): KAGVTQTPRYLIKTRGQQVTLSCSPISGHRSVSWYQQTPGQGLQFLFEYFSETQRNKGNFPGRFSGRQFSNSRSEMNVSTLELGDSALYLCASSLEGAPNEQYFGPGTRLTVT.

This clonotype was observed a handful of times. This rearrangement joins TRBV5-1 to TRBJ2-1; D could derive from TRBD1 or TRBD2 (5 bases each). The CDR3 is 15 residues long. Germline lookup yields CDR1 SGHRS and CDR2 YFSETQ. V lost 0 bases and J 3 bases, leaving 10 bases between the germline ends. The CDR3 DNA follows: TGCGCCAGCAGCTTGGGAGGGGTTATCTACAATGAGCAGTTCTTC. Its translation: CASSLGGVIYNEQFF.

The chain recombines TRBV20-1 with TRBJ2-3; the D is unclear. This CDR3 has 15 amino acids. Germline V gene sequence: CDR1 DFQATT, CDR2 SNEGSKA (reference sequence). Trimming shortened V by 8 bases and J by 1 base, and 19 bases separated the two germline ends. The CDR3 sequence: CSSLTRRIGTDTQYF. CDR3 nucleotides: TGCAGTTCATTGACCCGGCGGATTGGCACAGATACGCAGTATTTT.

This clonotype was observed a handful of times. This chain joins TRBV10-2 and TRBJ2-3; 7 nucleotides line up with TRBD1. Germline V CDR1 and CDR2: WSHSY, SAAADI. There are 14 residues in the CDR3. The V gene end was trimmed by 10 bases and the J gene end by 4 bases; junction bases not matched to a gene: 11. CDR3 loop: CATNQGVSADTQYF. Written as DNA, the CDR3 is TGCGCCACGAACCAGGGGGTATCGGCAGATACGCAGTATTTT.

This clonotype has only a few counts. The rearrangement uses TRBV5-1 and TRBJ2-2; D unresolved. Germline assignment: CDR1 SGHRS and CDR2 YFSETQ. Trimming shortened V by 2 bases and J by 3 bases, and 8 bases separated the two germline ends. The CDR3 sequence is 14 residues long. CDR3 DNA: TGCGCCAGCAGCTTCTTTGGGGACACCGGGGAGCTGTTTTTT. The encoded protein is CASSFFGDTGELFF. Full variable domain (remainder filled in from reference TRBV5-1 and TRBJ2-2): KAGVTQTPRYLIKTRGQQVTLSCSPISGHRSVSWYQQTPGQGLQFLFEYFSETQRNKGNFPGRFSGRQFSNSRSEMNVSTLELGDSALYLCASSFFGDTGELFFGEGSRLTVL.

V gene TRBV10-3 combines with J gene TRBJ2-1, with 10 bases lining up with TRBD1. J lost 3 bases, V lost 10 bases, and 6 bases had no gene match. Germline loops: CDR1 ENHRY, CDR2 SYGVKD. The CDR3 has 14 amino acids. The CDR3 coding sequence is TGTGCCACCGAGGGACAGGGGAACTACAATGAGCAGTTCTTC. This codes for CATEGQGNYNEQFF.

This clonotype was found a few times. The V gene is TRBV10-3, the J gene TRBJ1-5; D ambiguous. CDR1 is ENHRY and CDR2 is SYGVKD in the germline V gene. This CDR3 is 13 amino acids long. Trimming removed 2 bases from V and 5 bases from J, with 7 bases in between. The CDR3, as DNA: TGTGCCATCAGTGAGAGCGAGGATCAGCCCCAGCATTTT. Translating gives CAISESEDQPQHF.

This sequence joins TRBV20-1 and TRBJ2-7, with 8 bases fitting TRBD1. The CDR3 has 13 residues. Unmatched junction bases numbered 3, after V lost 3 bases and J lost 2 bases. Per germline, CDR1 DFQATT and CDR2 SNEGSKA (reference sequence). The CDR3 loop reads CSASRTGTYEQYF. The DNA of the CDR3 is TGCAGTGCTAGTAGGACAGGGACCTACGAGCAGTACTTC.

This clonotype was counted only a few times. The chain employs TRBV6-1 and TRBJ2-2, with 8 bases aligning to TRBD2. CDR3 length: 16 residues. Unmatched junction bases numbered 10, after V lost 8 bases and J lost 2 bases. CDR1 and CDR2 from the germline V gene are MNHNS and SASEGT. CDR3: CASLGLAGGNTGELFF. CDR3 sequence (DNA): TGTGCCAGCCTTGGACTTGCGGGAGGTAACACCGGGGAGCTGTTTTTT.

A few counts support this clonotype. The chain recombines TRBV15 with TRBJ1-5; TRBD1 is a possible D gene (6 bases). The CDR3 is made up of 14 amino acids. Trimming pared 5 bases from V and 2 bases from J, leaving 10 bases between. Germline V lookup: CDR1 LNHNV, CDR2 YYDKDF (reference sequence). The DNA of the CDR3 is TGTGCCACCAGCGGAAGACAGGGCAATCAGCCCCAGCATTTT. This encodes CATSGRQGNQPQHF.

This clonotype was observed a handful of times. The chain employs TRBV6-5 and TRBJ1-1; D is possibly TRBD1 (6 bases). The germline V gene encodes CDR1 MNHEY and CDR2 SVGAGI. The CDR3 extends over 15 amino acids. V was shortened by 4 bases and J by 1 base, with 13 bases between the two germline ends. The CDR3 is CASSSQGIENTEAFF. Written as DNA, the CDR3 is TGTGCCAGCAGTTCACAGGGTATTGAGAACACTGAAGCTTTCTTT.

V and J are TRBV20-1 and TRBJ2-3, with TRBD2 matching over 9 bases. V shed 0 bases and J 1 base; nucleotides not matched to a gene: 8. The CDR3 loop spans 17 amino acids. CDR1 and CDR2 (germline): DFQATT, SNEGSKA (reference sequence). Written as DNA, the CDR3 is TGCAGTGCTAGAGATCCAGCGGGGGGCCCCGGCACAGATACGCAGTATTTT. It yields the protein CSARDPAGGPGTDTQYF.

The chain joins TRBV20-1 to TRBJ1-6, with TRBD1 as a possible D gene (5 bases). Deletions cut 4 bases from V and 9 bases from J, with 16 bases between. Germline V gene sequence: CDR1 DFQATT, CDR2 SNEGSKA (reference sequence). The CDR3 is 14 amino acids. Here the CDR3 reads CSAKQDKKGSPLHF. CDR3 DNA sequence: TGCAGTGCTAAACAGGACAAGAAGGGTTCACCCCTCCACTTT.

This clonotype has only one observation. V gene TRBV24-1 combines with J gene TRBJ1-2, with D hard to call. Trimming took 4 bases from V and 8 from J, leaving 16 bases between them. Germline CDR1 is KGHDR and CDR2 is SFDVKD. The CDR3 totals 14 residues. The CDR3 DNA is TGTGCCACCAGTGAAGCGGAAGGACTTCGGGGCTACACCTTC. This encodes CATSEAEGLRGYTF.

The V call is TRBV25-1, the J call TRBJ2-1; no clear D gene. Trimming took off 9 bases at V and 7 bases at J, with 7 bases between the two ends. CDR3 length equals 10 residues. In germline, CDR1 is MGHDK, CDR2 SYGVNS. CDR3 sequence (DNA): TGTGCCAGACTTTATAATGAGCAGTTCTTC. Protein: CARLYNEQFF.

The sample holds a few counts of this clonotype. The chain couples TRBV21-1 to TRBJ2-2; the table assigns TRBD1, which was not confirmed against the DNA. TRBV21-1 is a recognized pseudogene. The CDR3 length is 18 residues. The CDR3 protein is CASRTSRYDRSNTGELFF. In DNA, the CDR3 is TGTGCCAGCAGAACTTCCCGATACGACAGGTCAAACACCGGGGAGCTGTTTTTT.

This clonotype was observed a few times. The rearrangement uses TRBV18 and TRBJ2-5; D unresolved. This CDR3 is 16 amino acids long. V lost 0 bases, J lost 5 bases, and 16 bases lay in between. Germline V CDR1 and CDR2: KGHSH, LQKENI. CDR3 coding DNA: TGTGCCAGCTCACCACCGGAGAGTAAGGGTGGGGAGACCCAGTACTTC. Residues: CASSPPESKGGETQYF.

This clonotype was seen more than once but under ten times. The V call is TRBV18, the J call TRBJ2-1; D may be TRBD1 or TRBD2 (5 bases each). Germline CDR1 KGHSH, CDR2 LQKENI. The length of the CDR3 is 16 residues. Trimming took 0 bases from V and 3 from J, leaving 12 bases between them. In DNA, the CDR3 is TGTGCCAGCTCACCACCCTCCGGGGCCTTCTACAATGAGCAGTTCTTC. It specifies CASSPPSGAFYNEQFF. Full variable domain (missing parts from reference TRBV18 and TRBJ2-1): NAGVMQNPRHLVRRRGQEARLRCSPMKGHSHVYWYRQLPEEGLKFMVYLQKENIIDESGMPKERFSAEFPKEGPSILRIQQVVRGDSAAYFCASSPPSGAFYNEQFFGPGTRLTVL.

This chain joins TRBV24-1 and TRBJ2-6; D assignment may be TRBD1 or TRBD2 (5 bases each). There are 17 residues in the CDR3. Germline V gives CDR1 KGHDR, CDR2 SFDVKD. Deletions cut 4 bases from V and 0 bases from J, with 12 bases between. The CDR3 nucleotides are TGTGCCACCAGTGACCCCCCAGGGAGCTCTGGGGCCAACGTCCTGACTTTC. It yields the protein CATSDPPGSSGANVLTF.

The chain combines TRBV11-3 with TRBJ2-5, with D maybe TRBD1 (6 bases). CDR3 length equals 17 residues. The germline V gene has CDR1 SGHNT and CDR2 YENEEA. Trimming cost V 1 base and J 5 bases, with 20 bases left between them. For the CDR3, the DNA is TGTGCCAGCAGCTTAGGAGCTGGGCTACAGGGCTGGGAGACCCAGTACTTC. It yields the protein CASSLGAGLQGWETQYF.